The 15 T cell receptor beta chains reported below all come from one sample, sequenced in a study of naive CD8 T cells in extremely preterm neonates. Profiling relied on immunoSEQ multiplex PCR, and the TCRdb table lists in-frame clones only, not all of them. This table holds approximately 5,300 clones, around 97% found once. Specimen: naive CD8+ T cells from blood. All receptors come from a human donor in good health.

The genes are TRBV7-9 and TRBJ2-1, with D possibly TRBD1 on 6 matching bases. V lost 1 base and J 2 bases, leaving 12 bases between the germline ends. CDR1 is SEHNR and CDR2 is FQNEAQ in the germline V gene (reference sequence). This CDR3 contains 16 residues. This chain's CDR3 is CASSLVMGAAYNEQFF. The CDR3, as DNA: TGTGCCAGCAGCTTAGTTATGGGGGCGGCCTACAATGAGCAGTTCTTC.

This chain uses TRBV4-1 with TRBJ2-1; the match to TRBD1 covers 9 bases. CDR3 length: 18 amino acids. Germline loops: CDR1 MGHRA, CDR2 YSYEKL. The J segment lost 0 bases and the V segment lost 4 bases, leaving 10 bases of the junction unmatched. Written as DNA, the CDR3 is TGCGCCAGCAGCCTCCTACAGGGGGCAGGGTCCTCCTACAATGAGCAGTTCTTC. This sequence encodes CASSLLQGAGSSYNEQFF.

The chain recombines TRBV6-6 with TRBJ2-3; D gene uncertain. Germline lookup yields CDR1 MNHNY and CDR2 SVGAGI (reference sequence). The CDR3 spans 15 residues. Trimming shortened V by 2 bases and J by 1 base, and 10 bases separated the two germline ends. The CDR3 sequence is CASSYLETRTDTQYF. CDR3 nucleotides: TGTGCCAGCAGTTACCTAGAAACACGCACAGATACGCAGTATTTT.

Note on this clone: The germline gene is not matched at one end of the junction; a read error may be the cause. This sequence joins TRBV10-2 and TRBJ2-7; perhaps TRBD2 as D (6 bases). This CDR3 spans 15 amino acids. CDR1 is WSHSY and CDR2 is SAAADI in the germline V gene. Written as DNA, the CDR3 is TGCGCCAACAGTTTATCCGGACTACTTTCCTACGAGCAGTACTTC. Its translation: CANSLSGLLSYEQYF.

In this sample, this clone turned up once. The chain uses TRBV7-6 and TRBJ2-1; 7 bases map to TRBD2. CDR1 is SGHVS, CDR2 FNYEAQ, per germline. The CDR3 covers 15 residues. Trimming cost V 1 base and J 9 bases; bases outside gene matches: 9. The chain's CDR3 is CASSLEAGVSREQFF. CDR3 DNA sequence: TGTGCCAGCAGCTTAGAGGCGGGAGTCTCTCGTGAGCAGTTCTTC.

The chain joins TRBV2 to TRBJ1-1, with TRBD1 as a possible D gene (5 bases). Trimming stripped 4 bases from V and 6 bases from J, with 9 bases between. The CDR3 spans 12 residues. Looked up from germline, CDR1 is SNHLY and CDR2 is FYNNEI. The CDR3 nucleotides are TGTGCCAGCAGTGCCTGGACATCTGAAGCTTTCTTT. This codes for CASSAWTSEAFF.

The gene calls are TRBV2 and TRBJ1-4; TRBD1 might be the D (6 bases). The V gene's germline CDR1 is SNHLY and CDR2 FYNNEI. Between the trimmed V and J ends, which lost 6 bases and 8 bases, there was a span of 16 bases. The CDR3 is 14 residues long. The CDR3 protein is CASRMGHLGEKLFF. CDR3 DNA: TGTGCCAGCAGGATGGGACATCTGGGGGAAAAACTGTTTTTT.

The V gene is TRBV15, the J gene TRBJ2-1; 9 nucleotides align to TRBD2. The CDR3 runs 16 residues. Germline CDR1 reads LNHNV; CDR2 reads YYDKDF (reference sequence). V trimming: 5 bases; J trimming: 5 bases; junction bases outside the gene matches: 10. This chain's CDR3 is CATSGGLAGVHNEQFF. The CDR3 nucleotides are TGTGCCACCAGCGGGGGATTAGCGGGAGTCCACAATGAGCAGTTCTTC. The complete variable domain, with remaining parts taken from reference TRBV15 and TRBJ2-1, reads DAMVIQNPRYQVTQFGKPVTLSCSQTLNHNVMYWYQQKSSQAPKLLFHYYDKDFNNEADTPDNFQSRRPNTSFCFLDIRSPGLGDTAMYLCATSGGLAGVHNEQFFGPGTRLTVL.

This chain joins TRBV28 and TRBJ2-2; 8 positions match TRBD1. The CDR3 spans 14 residues. CDR1 and CDR2 from the germline V gene are MDHEN and SYDVKM. J lost 7 bases, V lost 6 bases, and 7 bases had no gene match. The CDR3, as DNA: TGTGCCAGCAGCCCGACAGGGGTTGGCGGGGAGCTGTTTTTT. Translating it yields CASSPTGVGGELFF.

The V gene is TRBV7-8, the J gene TRBJ1-5; 7 positions match TRBD1. Trimming at V came to 5 bases and at J to 6 bases, leaving 19 bases not matched to a gene. Germline V gene sequence: CDR1 SGHVS, CDR2 FQNEAQ. CDR3 length: 18 residues. The CDR3 nucleotides are TGTGCCAGCAGCAACGACAGGGATCGGGGAATAAGGGGTCAGCCCCAGCATTTT. It encodes CASSNDRDRGIRGQPQHF.

The rearrangement uses TRBV5-8 and TRBJ1-4; 9 nucleotides line up with TRBD1. Germline CDR1 and CDR2: SGHTS and YDEGEE. V dropped 4 bases and J dropped 0; count of bases not matched to a gene: 7. The CDR3 sequence is 17 residues long. The CDR3 sequence is CASSPRQGVATNEKLFF. CDR3 nucleotides: TGTGCCAGCAGCCCTAGACAGGGGGTCGCAACTAATGAAAAACTGTTTTTT. Drawing the rest from reference TRBV5-8 and TRBJ1-4, the complete variable domain is EAGVTQSPTHLIKTRGQQATLRCSPISGHTSVYWYQQALGLGLQFLLWYDEGEERNRGNFPPRFSGRQFPNYSSELNVNALELEDSALYLCASSPRQGVATNEKLFFGSGTQLSVL.

V usage is TRBV4-2 and J usage is TRBJ2-2, with TRBD2 identical over 10 bases. The CDR3 is 19 amino acids. Losses at the gene ends were 5 bases for V and 0 bases for J; bases not matched to a gene: 12. Germline CDR1 is LGHNA and CDR2 is YNFKEQ. CDR3 bases: TGTGCCAGCAGCGGATCAGCGGGGGGGCCCGGGGCGAACACCGGGGAGCTGTTTTTT. This sequence encodes CASSGSAGGPGANTGELFF.

This sequence joins TRBV30 and TRBJ2-5; the D is unclear. This CDR3 has 12 amino acids. Trimming took 2 bases from V and 5 from J, leaving 9 bases between them. Looked up from germline, CDR1 is GTSNPN and CDR2 is SVGIG (reference sequence). The CDR3 reads CAWSSPRETQYF. DNA of the CDR3: TGTGCCTGGAGTTCGCCGAGGGAGACCCAGTACTTC.

In DNA, the CDR3 is TGTGCCAGCAGCTTGGGACAGGGAGTTCCCAATGAGCAGTTCTTC. As protein: CASSLGQGVPNEQFF. The V gene is TRBV5-5, the J gene TRBJ2-1; 7 bases match TRBD1. Losses at the gene ends were 0 bases for V and 6 bases for J; bases not matched to a gene: 6. The germline V gene has CDR1 SGHKS and CDR2 YYEKEE (reference sequence). The CDR3 covers 15 residues.

This chain links TRBV18 with TRBJ1-6; 8 bases agree with TRBD1. Trimming took 5 bases from V and 8 from J; bases not matched to a gene: 14. The CDR3 consists of 17 residues. The germline CDR1 and CDR2 sequences are KGHSH and LQKENI. The CDR3 coding sequence is TGTGCCAGCTCAGAGAAGGACAGGGCGATACTTCATTCACCCCTCCACTTT. It specifies CASSEKDRAILHSPLHF.